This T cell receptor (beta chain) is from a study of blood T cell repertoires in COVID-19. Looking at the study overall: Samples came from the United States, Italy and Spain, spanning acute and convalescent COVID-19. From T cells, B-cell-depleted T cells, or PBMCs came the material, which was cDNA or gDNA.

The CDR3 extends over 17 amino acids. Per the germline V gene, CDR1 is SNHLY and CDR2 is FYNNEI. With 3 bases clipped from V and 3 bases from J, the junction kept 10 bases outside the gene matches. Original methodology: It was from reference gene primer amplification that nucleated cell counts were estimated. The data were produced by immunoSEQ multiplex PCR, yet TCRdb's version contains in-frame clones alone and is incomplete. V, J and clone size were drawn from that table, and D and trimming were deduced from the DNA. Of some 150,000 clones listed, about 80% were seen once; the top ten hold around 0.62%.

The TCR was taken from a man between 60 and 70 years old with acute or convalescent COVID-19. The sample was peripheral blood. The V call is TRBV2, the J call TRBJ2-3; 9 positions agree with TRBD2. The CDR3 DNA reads TGTGCCAGCAGTGACGTGCGGGAGGGGGCTCCAACAGATACGCAGTATTTT. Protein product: CASSDVREGAPTDTQYF.